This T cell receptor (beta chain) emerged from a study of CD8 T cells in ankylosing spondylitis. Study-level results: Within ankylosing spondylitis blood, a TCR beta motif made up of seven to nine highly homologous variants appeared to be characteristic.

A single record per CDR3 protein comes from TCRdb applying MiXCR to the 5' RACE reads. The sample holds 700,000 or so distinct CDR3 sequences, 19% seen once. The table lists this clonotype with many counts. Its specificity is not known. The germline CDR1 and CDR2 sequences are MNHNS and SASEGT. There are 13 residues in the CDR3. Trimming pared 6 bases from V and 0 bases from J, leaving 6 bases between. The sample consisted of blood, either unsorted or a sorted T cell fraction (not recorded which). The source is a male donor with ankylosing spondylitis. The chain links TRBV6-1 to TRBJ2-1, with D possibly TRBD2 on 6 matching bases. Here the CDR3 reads CASRRDSYNEQFF. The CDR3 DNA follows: TGTGCCAGCAGGCGGGACTCCTACAATGAGCAGTTCTTC.